This T cell receptor beta chain comes out of a study of blood T cell repertoires in COVID-19. Study-level information: Samples taken during acute and convalescent COVID-19 were collected in the United States, Italy and Spain.

Profiling relied on immunoSEQ multiplex PCR, and the TCRdb table lists in-frame clones only, not all of them. The sample includes 200,000 to 250,000 clones, around 88% of them seen just once. The CDR3 runs to 23 residues. The chain combines TRBV21-1 with TRBJ2-3; the table's D call, TRBD2, has no DNA check behind it. TRBV21-1 has pseudogene status. Source material: PBMCs or T cells enriched from blood (not recorded which). This clonotype was sampled from a woman between 45 and 65 years old with acute COVID-19. This chain's CDR3 is CASSKEMIGPSGSSGPGTDTQYF. CDR3 DNA: TGTGCCAGCAGCAAAGAAATGATAGGACCTAGCGGGAGTTCGGGTCCTGGCACAGATACGCAGTATTTT.